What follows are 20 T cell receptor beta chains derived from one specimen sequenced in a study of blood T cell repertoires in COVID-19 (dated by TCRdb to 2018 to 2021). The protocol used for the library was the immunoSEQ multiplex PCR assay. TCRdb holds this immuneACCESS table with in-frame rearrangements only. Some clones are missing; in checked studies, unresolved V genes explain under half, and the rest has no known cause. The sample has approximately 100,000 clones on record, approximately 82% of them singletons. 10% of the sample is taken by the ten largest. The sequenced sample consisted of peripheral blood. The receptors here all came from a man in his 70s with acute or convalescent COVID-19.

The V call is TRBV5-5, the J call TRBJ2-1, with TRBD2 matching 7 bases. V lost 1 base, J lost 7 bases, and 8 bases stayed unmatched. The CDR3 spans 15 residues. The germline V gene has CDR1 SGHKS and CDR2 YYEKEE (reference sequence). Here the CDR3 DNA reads TGTGCCAGCAGCTTGTTATCGGCCGGGAGGAATGAGCAGTTCTTC. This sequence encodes CASSLLSAGRNEQFF.

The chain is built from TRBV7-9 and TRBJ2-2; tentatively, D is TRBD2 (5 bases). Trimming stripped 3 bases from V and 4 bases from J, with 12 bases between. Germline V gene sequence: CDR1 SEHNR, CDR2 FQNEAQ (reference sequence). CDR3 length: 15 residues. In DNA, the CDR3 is TGTGCCAGCAGCTTGGCGAGGGTGCCCACCGGGGAGCTGTTTTTT. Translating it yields CASSLARVPTGELFF. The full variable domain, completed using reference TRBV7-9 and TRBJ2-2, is DTGVSQNPRHKITKRGQNVTFRCDPISEHNRLYWYRQTLGQGPEFLTYFQNEAQLEKSRLLSDRFSAERPKGSFSTLEIQRTEQGDSAMYLCASSLARVPTGELFFGEGSRLTVL.

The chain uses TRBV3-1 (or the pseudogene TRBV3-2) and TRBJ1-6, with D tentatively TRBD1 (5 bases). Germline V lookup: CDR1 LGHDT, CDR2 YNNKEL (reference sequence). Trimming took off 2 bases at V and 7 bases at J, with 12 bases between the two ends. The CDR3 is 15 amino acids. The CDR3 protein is CASSQRQTLNSPLHF. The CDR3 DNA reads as TGTGCCAGCAGCCAACGACAGACTTTAAATTCACCCCTCCACTTT.

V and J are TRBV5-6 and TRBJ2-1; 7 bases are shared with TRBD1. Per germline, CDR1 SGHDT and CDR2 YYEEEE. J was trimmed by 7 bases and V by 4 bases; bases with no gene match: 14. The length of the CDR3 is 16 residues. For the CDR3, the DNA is TGTGCCAGCAGCGCGGAGACACAGGGGCGGTGGAATGAGCAGTTCTTC. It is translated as CASSAETQGRWNEQFF.

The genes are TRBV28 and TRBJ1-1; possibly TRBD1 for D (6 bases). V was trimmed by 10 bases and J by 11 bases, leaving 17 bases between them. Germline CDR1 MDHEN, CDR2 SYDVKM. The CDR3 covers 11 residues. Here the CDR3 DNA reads TGTGCCACCCTAGGTCAGGGGCGGGCTTTCTTT. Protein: CATLGQGRAFF.

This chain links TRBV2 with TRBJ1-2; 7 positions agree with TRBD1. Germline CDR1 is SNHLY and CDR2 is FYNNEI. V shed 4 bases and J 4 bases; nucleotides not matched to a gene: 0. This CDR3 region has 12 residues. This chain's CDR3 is CASSGDSYGYTF. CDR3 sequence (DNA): TGTGCCAGCAGTGGGGACAGCTATGGCTACACCTTC.

The CDR3 is CASSQSLGQENEKLFF. The CDR3, as DNA: TGTGCCAGCAGCCAATCTCTTGGACAGGAGAATGAAAAACTGTTTTTT. The rearrangement joins TRBV9 to TRBJ1-4; 7 bases are a match to TRBD1. Unmatched junction bases numbered 11, after V lost 4 bases and J lost 5 bases. The CDR3 is 16 amino acids. Germline values: CDR1 SGDLS, CDR2 YYNGEE.

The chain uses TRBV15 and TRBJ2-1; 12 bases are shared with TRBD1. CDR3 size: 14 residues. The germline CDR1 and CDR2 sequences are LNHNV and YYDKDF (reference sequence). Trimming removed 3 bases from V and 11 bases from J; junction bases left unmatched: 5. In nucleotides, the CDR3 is TGTGCCACCAGCAGGGGACAGGGGGCGGGTAAGCAGTTCTTC. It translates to CATSRGQGAGKQFF. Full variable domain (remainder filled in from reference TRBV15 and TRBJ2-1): DAMVIQNPRYQVTQFGKPVTLSCSQTLNHNVMYWYQQKSSQAPKLLFHYYDKDFNNEADTPDNFQSRRPNTSFCFLDIRSPGLGDTAMYLCATSRGQGAGKQFFGPGTRLTVL.

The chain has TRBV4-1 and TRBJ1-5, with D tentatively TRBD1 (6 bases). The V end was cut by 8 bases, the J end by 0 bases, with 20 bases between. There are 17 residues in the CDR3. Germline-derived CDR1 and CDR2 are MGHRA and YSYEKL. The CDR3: CASSSGHPAYSNQPQHF. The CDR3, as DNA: TGCGCCAGCTCTTCGGGACACCCGGCCTATAGCAATCAGCCCCAGCATTTT.

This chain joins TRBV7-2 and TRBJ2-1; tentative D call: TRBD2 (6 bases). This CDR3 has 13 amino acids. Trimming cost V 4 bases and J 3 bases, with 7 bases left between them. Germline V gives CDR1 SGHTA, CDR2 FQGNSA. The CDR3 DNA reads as TGTGCCAGCAGCTCGGGACTCTACAATGAGCAGTTCTTC. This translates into CASSSGLYNEQFF.

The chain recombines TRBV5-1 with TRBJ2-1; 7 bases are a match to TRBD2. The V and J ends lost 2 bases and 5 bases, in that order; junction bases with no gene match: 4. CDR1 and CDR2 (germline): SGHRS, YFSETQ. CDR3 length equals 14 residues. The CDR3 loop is CASSFGGYNNEQFF. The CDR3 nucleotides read TGCGCCAGCAGCTTCGGGGGGTACAACAATGAGCAGTTCTTC. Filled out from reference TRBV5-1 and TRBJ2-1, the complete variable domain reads KAGVTQTPRYLIKTRGQQVTLSCSPISGHRSVSWYQQTPGQGLQFLFEYFSETQRNKGNFPGRFSGRQFSNSRSEMNVSTLELGDSALYLCASSFGGYNNEQFFGPGTRLTVL.

Written as DNA, the CDR3 is TGTGCCAGCAGCCCGAGCACTAGCGGGACATACGAGCAGTACTTC. It specifies CASSPSTSGTYEQYF. The chain uses TRBV7-6 and TRBJ2-7, with TRBD2 matching 10 bases. This CDR3 contains 15 residues. Germline assignment: CDR1 SGHVS and CDR2 FNYEAQ. The J segment lost 4 bases and the V segment lost 5 bases, leaving 8 bases of the junction unmatched.

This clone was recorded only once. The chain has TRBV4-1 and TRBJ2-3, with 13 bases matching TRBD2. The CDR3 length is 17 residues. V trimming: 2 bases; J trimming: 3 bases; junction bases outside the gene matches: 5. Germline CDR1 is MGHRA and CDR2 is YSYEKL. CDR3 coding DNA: TGCGCCAGCAGCCAAACTAAGGGACTAGCGGGAACAGATACGCAGTATTTT. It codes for CASSQTKGLAGTDTQYF.

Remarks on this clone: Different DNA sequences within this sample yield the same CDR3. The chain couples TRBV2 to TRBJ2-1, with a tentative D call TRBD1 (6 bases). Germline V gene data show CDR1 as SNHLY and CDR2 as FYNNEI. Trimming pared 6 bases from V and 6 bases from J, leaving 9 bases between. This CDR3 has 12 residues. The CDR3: CASRPGANEQFF. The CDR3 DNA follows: TGTGCCAGCAGACCAGGGGCCAATGAGCAGTTCTTC.

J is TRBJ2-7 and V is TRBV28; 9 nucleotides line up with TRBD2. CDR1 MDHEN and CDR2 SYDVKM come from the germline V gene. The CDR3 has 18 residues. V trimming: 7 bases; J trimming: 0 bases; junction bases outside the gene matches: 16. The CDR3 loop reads CASIIAGATISSSYEQYF. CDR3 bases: TGTGCCAGCATCATAGCGGGAGCCACGATCTCAAGCTCCTACGAGCAGTACTTC.

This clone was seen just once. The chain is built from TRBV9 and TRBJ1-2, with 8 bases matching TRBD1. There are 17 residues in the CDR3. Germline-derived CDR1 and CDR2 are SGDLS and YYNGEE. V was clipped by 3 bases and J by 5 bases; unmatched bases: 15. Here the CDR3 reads CASSAAPADRGGYGYTF. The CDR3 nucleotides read TGTGCCAGCAGCGCCGCCCCCGCCGACAGGGGAGGGTATGGCTACACCTTC.

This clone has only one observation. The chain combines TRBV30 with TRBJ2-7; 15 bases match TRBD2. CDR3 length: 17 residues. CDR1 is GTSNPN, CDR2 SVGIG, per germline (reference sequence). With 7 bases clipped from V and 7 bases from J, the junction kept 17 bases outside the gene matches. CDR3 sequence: CASDRGLAGGPAGEQYF. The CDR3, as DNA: TGTGCCTCTGACCGAGGACTAGCGGGAGGGCCAGCGGGGGAGCAGTACTTC.

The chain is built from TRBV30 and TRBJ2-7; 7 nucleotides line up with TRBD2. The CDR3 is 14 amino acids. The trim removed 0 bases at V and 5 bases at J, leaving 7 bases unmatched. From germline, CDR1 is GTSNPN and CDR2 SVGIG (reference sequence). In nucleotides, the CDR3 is TGTGCCTGGAGTGTACCGGAGCGGGATGACGAGCAGTACTTC. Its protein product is CAWSVPERDDEQYF.

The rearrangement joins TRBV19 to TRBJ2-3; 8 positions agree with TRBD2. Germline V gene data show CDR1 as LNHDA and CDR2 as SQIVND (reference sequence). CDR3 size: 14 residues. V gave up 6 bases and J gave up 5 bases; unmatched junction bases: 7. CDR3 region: CASSPTSGRDTQYF. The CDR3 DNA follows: TGTGCCAGTAGCCCTACTAGCGGAAGAGATACGCAGTATTTT.

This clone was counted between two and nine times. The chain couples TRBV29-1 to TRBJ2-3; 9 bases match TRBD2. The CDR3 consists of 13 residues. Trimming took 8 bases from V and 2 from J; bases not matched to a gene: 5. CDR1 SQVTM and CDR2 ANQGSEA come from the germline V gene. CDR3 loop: CSSRGGLTDTQYF. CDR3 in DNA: TGCAGCTCGCGGGGGGGCCTCACAGATACGCAGTATTTT.